The present entry profiles one TCR beta chain with its context. Antigen specificity is unknown. These data come from a study of T cell responses to AZD1222 COVID-19 vaccine. Sequencing used immunoSEQ multiplex PCR; TCRdb keeps in-frame clones, though not all of them. The table lists some 120,000 clones, around nine tenths of them singletons. CDR3 length: 16 residues. V was cut by 1 base and J by 0 bases, with 10 bases left in between. Germline lookup yields CDR1 LGHDT and CDR2 YNNKEL (reference sequence). Notes on the study in general: Nearly half of spike-specific TCRs reportedly target variant regions that are unmutated in the B.1.351 and B.1.1.7 variants.

The V call is TRBV3-1 (or the pseudogene TRBV3-2), the J call TRBJ1-3; D gene unclear. The TCR was taken from an adult who received the AZD1222 COVID-19 vaccine. This material consisted of peripheral blood, taken 28 days after the second AZD1222 dose. Here the CDR3 reads CASSQASGSSGNTIYF. The CDR3 bases are TGTGCCAGCAGCCAAGCCTCAGGTTCCTCTGGAAACACCATATATTTT.